This T cell receptor beta chain was sequenced during a study of OX40 agonist ivuxolimab in advanced cancers. Turning to the study itself: Patients were infused with ivuxolimab every 2 weeks at 0.01 to 10 mg/kg. A history of anti-PD-1, anti-PD-L1 or anti-CTLA-4 therapy was acceptable, and 30% to 45% had some.

The study, taken as a whole, reports: By week 6 at 0.1 to 3.0 mg/kg, blood CD4+ and CD8+ T cells had expanded clonally.

The repertoire was sequenced with immunoSEQ multiplex PCR; TCRdb's copy has only in-frame clones and lacks some. This table holds approximately 82,000 clones, roughly 85% found once. The J segment lost 1 base and the V segment lost 4 bases, leaving 8 bases of the junction unmatched. The CDR3 is 16 residues long. Germline CDR1 is KGHSH and CDR2 is LQKENI. Notes on this clone: Antigen specificity is unknown.

The sample in question was CD4+ or CD8+ T cells sorted from blood, obtained in a trial of the OX40 agonist ivuxolimab. This TCR derives from an adult with an advanced solid tumor such as melanoma, head and neck, liver or kidney cancer. V usage is TRBV18 and J usage is TRBJ1-1; TRBD1 matches 8 bases. In DNA form, the CDR3 reads TGTGCCAGCTCACGCGGACAGGGAATTGGGAACACTGAAGCTTTCTTT. Translated, it gives CASSRGQGIGNTEAFF.